This is a list of T cell receptor beta chains from one sample in a study of vaccination and CD4 T cells after COVID-19. Each CDR3 protein gets one entry after TCRdb re-called the PCR reads with MiXCR. The sample lists around 5,900 distinct CDR3 sequences, around 71% seen once, with less than 25% in the top ten. Their specific antigens are unknown. Sequencing was carried out using CD4+ T cells from blood, cultured in vitro. The receptor set was obtained from a human donor who had recovered from COVID-19. The CDR3 runs from the conserved cysteine through the conserved F or W. The D gene is left open where the match is weak.

TRBJ2-2 | TRBV20-1 | . | TGCAGTGCTAGGGGTCAACAGGGACCCCTCACCGGGGAGCTGTTTTTT | CSARGQQGPLTGELFF
TRBJ1-6 | TRBV4-3 | . | TGCGCCAGCAGCCAGGAATTCAGGGGAGGTAGTAGTTCACCCCTCCACTTT | CASSQEFRGGSSSPLHF
TRBJ2-5 | TRBV19 | TRBD1 | TGTGCCAGTAGTAAAACAGGGGTACAAGAGACCCAGTACTTC | CASSKTGVQETQYF
TRBJ2-5 | TRBV7-2 | . | TGTGCCAGCAGCACAGGGAGAGCAGAGACCCAGTACTTC | CASSTGRAETQYF
TRBJ1-2 | TRBV24-1 | . | TGTGCCACCAGTGACCAGGATAACTATGGCTACACCTTC | CATSDQDNYGYTF
TRBJ1-5 | TRBV2 | . | TGTGCCAGCAGTGGGGGGGCCAATAGCAATCAGCCCCAGCATTTT | CASSGGANSNQPQHF
TRBJ1-5 | TRBV15 | TRBD1 | TGTGCCACCAGCCCGGGACAGAACAATCAGCCCCAGCATTTT | CATSPGQNNQPQHF
TRBJ1-6 | TRBV7-9 | TRBD1 | TGTGCCAGCAGCTTAGATTACGGGACAGGGGTTGGTTCACCCCTCCACTTT | CASSLDYGTGVGSPLHF
TRBJ2-5 | TRBV6-1 | TRBD2 | TGTGCCAGCAGTCGGACTAGCGGGGGATTCCAGTACTTC | CASSRTSGGFQYF
TRBJ2-1 | TRBV24-1 | . | TGTGCCACCAGTGACCAAACTCCGAGCTCCTACAATGAGCAGTTCTTC | CATSDQTPSSYNEQFF